Each of the 16 T cell receptor beta chains below was sequenced from the same sample in a study of T cell repertoires in cytomegalovirus infection. TCRdb reanalysed the reads using MiXCR and keeps one entry per CDR3 protein. The sample yields about 530,000 distinct CDR3 sequences, more than 25% seen once. Material: PBMCs. The source of these receptors is a human donor in good health (CMV status not recorded). Some clones in this sample may be carry-over from other donors' samples.

This clonotype was counted once. This rearrangement joins TRBV28 to TRBJ2-3, with 9 bases lining up with TRBD1. With 4 bases clipped from V and 3 bases from J, the junction kept 8 bases outside the gene matches. Germline CDR1 reads MDHEN; CDR2 reads SYDVKM. The CDR3 has 16 residues. In DNA form, the CDR3 reads TGTGCCAGCAGTTCACCCGGGGGACAGGGAACAGATACGCAGTATTTT. Amino acid sequence: CASSSPGGQGTDTQYF.

The chain joins TRBV11-2 to TRBJ2-5; D is ambiguous. The germline V gene has CDR1 SGHAT and CDR2 FQNNGV. This CDR3 has 14 residues. V was clipped by 3 bases and J by 2 bases, with 10 bases between them. In DNA form, the CDR3 reads TGTGCCAGCAGCTTGTCTTGGCAGCAAGAGACCCAGTACTTC. Protein sequence: CASSLSWQQETQYF.

This clonotype was seen many times. The rearrangement joins TRBV7-2 to TRBJ2-1; 15 bases line up with TRBD2. The CDR3 length is 19 residues. Germline V gene sequence: CDR1 SGHTA, CDR2 FQGNSA. The J segment lost 2 bases and the V segment lost 3 bases, leaving 8 bases of the junction unmatched. CDR3 coding DNA: TGTGCCAGCAGCTTGGGACTAGCGGGAGGTCGGGGTACCTACAATGAGCAGTTCTTC. Translated: CASSLGLAGGRGTYNEQFF.

This clonotype was found a few times. This chain joins TRBV7-6 and TRBJ2-5; D ambiguous. Trimming removed 9 bases at V and 4 bases at J, with 18 bases between. Germline V gives CDR1 SGHVS, CDR2 FNYEAQ. The CDR3 contains 14 residues. The CDR3 reads CASTSRIEAETQYF. As DNA, the CDR3 is TGTGCCAGTACTTCTCGGATCGAGGCAGAGACCCAGTACTTC.

The chain uses TRBV10-3 and TRBJ2-1, with D possibly being TRBD2 (5 bases). Trimming pared 11 bases from V and 5 bases from J, leaving 19 bases between. The germline V gene encodes CDR1 ENHRY and CDR2 SYGVKD. This CDR3 is 14 amino acids long. This chain's CDR3 is CASRARDLDNEQFF. CDR3 DNA sequence: TGTGCCTCGCGGGCCCGAGATTTAGACAATGAGCAGTTCTTC.

This clonotype turned up a few times. The J gene is TRBJ2-7, the V gene TRBV12-3 or TRBV12-4, with D possibly matching TRBD2 (5 bases). Between the trimmed V and J ends, which lost 0 bases and 3 bases, there was a span of 18 bases. The CDR3 is made up of 17 amino acids. CDR3 sequence (DNA): TGTGCCAGCAGTTTAGCGTCGGGGTGCCGTGGCGTCTACGAGCAGTACGTC. The encoded protein is CASSLASGCRGVYEQYV.

J is TRBJ2-1 and V is TRBV20-1; D gene ambiguous. The CDR3 contains 12 residues. Trimming removed 1 base at V and 2 bases at J, with 3 bases between. Looked up from germline, CDR1 is DFQATT and CDR2 is SNEGSKA (reference sequence). The CDR3 region is CSARVAYNEQFF. The CDR3 nucleotides are TGCAGTGCTAGAGTAGCCTACAATGAGCAGTTCTTC.

This clonotype was observed many times. The V gene is TRBV7-8, the J gene TRBJ2-7, with 10 bases that match TRBD2. The germline V gene encodes CDR1 SGHVS and CDR2 FQNEAQ. CDR3 length equals 15 residues. With V trimmed by 5 bases and J by 3 bases, 7 bases remained unmatched. Here the CDR3 reads CASSRELAGHYEQYV. The CDR3 region has the DNA TGTGCCAGCAGCCGGGAACTAGCGGGGCACTACGAGCAGTACGTC.

This clonotype was detected only a few times. J is TRBJ2-1 and V is TRBV10-3; no clear D gene. Germline V gene lookup returns CDR1 ENHRY and CDR2 SYGVKD. V lost 4 bases, J lost 1 base, and 14 bases lay in between. This CDR3 contains 16 residues. The CDR3 DNA sequence: TGTGCCATCAGTGGACGTGGGCTCGTGTCCTACAATGAGCAGTTCTTC. This encodes CAISGRGLVSYNEQFF.

This clonotype appeared a few times. The chain carries TRBV7-2 and TRBJ2-2, with D maybe TRBD2 (5 bases). Trimming stripped 5 bases from V and 5 bases from J, with 12 bases between. The CDR3 consists of 14 residues. CDR1 is SGHTA and CDR2 is FQGNSA in the germline V gene. Written as DNA, the CDR3 is TGTGCCAGCAGCCTTCCCGGGGTGACCGGGGAGCTGTTTTTT. Translating it yields CASSLPGVTGELFF.

The gene calls are TRBV28 and TRBJ2-7; a weak D match, TRBD1 (6 bases). From germline, CDR1 is MDHEN and CDR2 SYDVKM. V dropped 3 bases and J dropped 4 bases, with 16 bases sitting between them. The CDR3 runs 15 residues. The CDR3 DNA reads as TGTGCCAGCAGTTTTATCTCCTTAAGGGGGTACGAGCAGTACTTC. Translating it yields CASSFISLRGYEQYF.

This clonotype turned up a few times. The J gene is TRBJ2-6, the V gene TRBV24-1; no clear D gene. This CDR3 spans 15 amino acids. Germline CDR1 KGHDR, CDR2 SFDVKD. The V and J ends lost 4 bases and 1 base respectively, with 7 bases between them. Here the CDR3 reads CATSDRTSGANVLTF. The CDR3 DNA is TGTGCCACCAGTGACAGAACATCTGGGGCCAACGTCCTGACTTTC.

This clonotype occurred a few times. The CDR3 loop is CASSLDRVSYNEQFF. The CDR3 bases are TGTGCCAGCAGCCTGGACAGGGTTTCGTACAATGAGCAGTTCTTC. The chain recombines TRBV5-5 with TRBJ2-1, with 8 bases fitting TRBD1. V shed 4 bases and J 4 bases; nucleotides not matched to a gene: 7. This CDR3 is built from 15 residues. The germline V gene has CDR1 SGHKS and CDR2 YYEKEE (reference sequence).

The chain uses TRBV7-3 and TRBJ2-1; 12 bases fit TRBD2. The CDR3 contains 15 residues. V was clipped by 5 bases and J by 12 bases; unmatched bases: 11. Germline CDR1 reads SGHTA; CDR2 reads FQGTGA. Here the CDR3 reads CASSELAGGPVVQFF. The CDR3 DNA follows: TGTGCCAGCAGCGAGCTAGCGGGAGGGCCGGTTGTGCAGTTCTTC.

The V gene is TRBV30, the J gene TRBJ2-3; no firm D call. Germline CDR1 and CDR2: GTSNPN and SVGIG (reference sequence). V shed 0 bases and J shed 2 bases, with 6 bases lying between them. The CDR3 spans 13 residues. The CDR3 nucleotides read TGTGCCTGGAGTGTACAGTCCACAGATACGCAGTATTTT. It encodes CAWSVQSTDTQYF.

This clonotype has a count of ten or more. The CDR3 bases are TGTGCCAGCAGTTTAAGGATCACAGGGCGCAATCAGCCCCAGCATTTT. This translates into CASSLRITGRNQPQHF. This chain uses TRBV12-3 or TRBV12-4 with TRBJ1-5; D is perhaps TRBD1 (6 bases). The ends were cut back, 2 bases at V and 2 bases at J, with 13 bases in the middle. The CDR3 totals 16 residues.